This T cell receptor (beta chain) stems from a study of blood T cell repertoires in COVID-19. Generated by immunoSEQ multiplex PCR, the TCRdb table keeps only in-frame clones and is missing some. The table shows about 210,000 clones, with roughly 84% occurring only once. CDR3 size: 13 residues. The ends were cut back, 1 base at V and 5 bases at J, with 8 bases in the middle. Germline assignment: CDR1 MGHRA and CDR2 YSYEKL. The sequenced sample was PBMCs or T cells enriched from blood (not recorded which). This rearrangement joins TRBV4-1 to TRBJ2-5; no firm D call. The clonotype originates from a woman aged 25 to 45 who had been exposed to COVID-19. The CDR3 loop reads CASSQVPIETQYF. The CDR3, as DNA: TGCGCCAGCAGCCAAGTTCCCATCGAGACCCAGTACTTC.